A selection of T cell receptor beta chains follows, all from one sample in a study of T-cell memory formation after mild COVID-19. One entry per CDR3 protein, called by TCRdb with MiXCR from the 5' RACE reads. Of just over 350,000 distinct CDR3 sequences detected, about an eighth appear once; the ten largest clones hold about 22%. Sequencing input: PBMCs or a T cell subset sorted from them (not recorded which). The source is a man between 18 and 35 years old who had mild COVID-19 (a few samples of this study predate the infection). Cell type and time point are not known. Each CDR3 is given with its conserved first and last residue. D genes are given only for firm matches. Size is stated for part of the rows, as once, few or many counts, or as a class when the clone is expanded.

CSVEDRGAVASYNEQFF,TGCAGCGTTGAAGATCGGGGGGCCGTAGCCTCCTACAATGAGCAGTTCTTC,TRBJ2-1,TRBV29-1,-,-
CATSPGRDRLFYGYTF,TGTGCCACCAGCCCCGGTAGGGACAGACTATTCTATGGCTACACCTTC,TRBJ1-2,TRBV15,-,TRBD1
CASSDPVSTGIHEQYF,TGTGCCAGCAGTGACCCCGTTTCGACAGGGATCCACGAGCAGTACTTC,TRBJ2-7,TRBV2,many,TRBD1
CASTIVRGIGLGDTEAFF,TGTGCCAGCACGATAGTAAGGGGGATTGGGCTAGGGGACACTGAAGCTTTCTTT,TRBJ1-1,TRBV7-2,few,-
CASSVASSSYNEQFF,TGTGCCAGCAGCGTAGCGAGTAGCTCCTACAATGAGCAGTTCTTC,TRBJ2-1,TRBV9,few,-
CSARATWRGWYNEQFF,TGCAGTGCTAGAGCAACTTGGCGGGGGTGGTACAATGAGCAGTTCTTC,TRBJ2-1,TRBV20-1,-,TRBD2
CASSLHRQGRGYGYTF,TGTGCCAGTAGTTTACACCGACAGGGAAGAGGCTATGGCTACACCTTC,TRBJ1-2,TRBV19,-,TRBD1
CASSRSQGEPQHF,TGTGCCAGCAGCCGCAGTCAGGGGGAGCCCCAGCATTTT,TRBJ1-5,TRBV7-2,few,TRBD1
CSARDHRMDEQFF,TGCAGTGCTAGAGATCACCGGATGGACGAGCAGTTCTTC,TRBJ2-1,TRBV20-1,-,-
CASSQVTHGGELFF,TGTGCCAGCAGCCAAGTTACCCATGGTGGGGAGCTGTTTTTT,TRBJ2-2,TRBV4-2,-,-
CSVESGWGRADTQYF,TGCAGCGTTGAATCCGGGTGGGGAAGGGCAGATACGCAGTATTTT,TRBJ2-3,TRBV29-1,-,-
CASSRTGEIRGSPLHF,TGTGCCAGCAGCCGGACAGGGGAAATTCGGGGGTCACCCCTCCACTTT,TRBJ1-6,TRBV4-2,-,TRBD1
CASSSDFARDPAGELFF,TGTGCCAGCAGCTCGGACTTTGCTAGGGACCCAGCCGGGGAGCTGTTTTTT,TRBJ2-2,TRBV7-9,-,-
CASSPGLAVSTDTQYF,TGCGCCAGCAGCCCAGGACTAGCGGTGAGCACAGATACGCAGTATTTT,TRBJ2-3,TRBV5-1,-,TRBD2
CSVGSSGFDQETQYF,TGCAGCGTTGGATCCTCGGGGTTTGACCAAGAGACCCAGTACTTC,TRBJ2-5,TRBV29-1,-,-
CASSPPRARGYTF,TGTGCCAGCAGCCCTCCCCGAGCTCGGGGCTACACCTTC,TRBJ1-2,TRBV7-2,-,-